The 30 T cell receptor beta chains in this list originate from one sample, sequenced in a study of metastatic and nonmetastatic thyroid tumors. Via MiXCR, TCRdb re-called the PCR reads. The sample yields 89,000 or so clones, 8.6% seen once. All patients were treatment-naive before thyroid surgery. The sample comprised blood. The receptors stem from a female donor with papillary thyroid cancer or a benign thyroid nodule (not recorded which). Some clones in this sample may be carry-over from other donors' samples.

This clone has ten or more counts. DNA for the CDR3: TGTGCCCACGGAGGACACGGAACCTACAATGAGCAGTTCTTC. This gives the protein CAHGGHGTYNEQFF. This sequence joins TRBV10-3 and TRBJ2-1; perhaps D is TRBD1 or TRBD2 (5 bases each). The CDR3 runs 14 residues. Germline V gene data show CDR1 as ENHRY and CDR2 as SYGVKD. The V and J ends lost 11 bases and 2 bases respectively, with 16 bases between them.

This clone was recorded at least ten times. The chain joins TRBV29-1 to TRBJ1-5, with 11 bases matching TRBD1. This CDR3 is 14 amino acids long. Germline loops: CDR1 SQVTM, CDR2 ANQGSEA. J was trimmed by 1 base and V by 7 bases; bases with no gene match: 3. Here the CDR3 reads CSARTGGSNQPQHF. CDR3 in DNA: TGCAGCGCTCGGACAGGGGGCAGCAATCAGCCCCAGCATTTT.

This clone occurred many times. V and J are TRBV2 and TRBJ2-7; no clear D. The CDR3 covers 15 residues. V shed 0 bases and J shed 7 bases, with 16 bases lying between them. Germline CDR1 is SNHLY and CDR2 is FYNNEI. CDR3 sequence: CASSEARGIWGEQYF. CDR3 DNA sequence: TGTGCCAGCAGTGAAGCGCGTGGGATTTGGGGAGAGCAGTACTTC.

This clone occurred many times. The chain combines TRBV9 with TRBJ2-3; 9 bases are shared with TRBD2. The CDR3 has 17 residues. The germline gives CDR1 SGDLS, CDR2 YYNGEE. V was clipped by 0 bases and J by 2 bases; unmatched bases: 7. The CDR3 sequence is CASSVVGGGANTDTQYF. CDR3 DNA: TGTGCCAGCAGCGTAGTTGGCGGGGGGGCGAACACAGATACGCAGTATTTT.

A remark on this clone: A much larger clone differs by one base, so this may be a read error. This sample also contains other DNA sequences that code for the same CDR3. This rearrangement joins TRBV7-3 to TRBJ2-1, with D unresolved. This CDR3 has 14 amino acids. V gave up 4 bases and J gave up 6 bases, with 13 bases separating them. The V gene's germline CDR1 is SGHTA and CDR2 FQGTGA. The CDR3 loop reads CASSSPGQSNEQFF. DNA for the CDR3: TGTGCCAGCAGCTCCCCGGGTCAAAGCAATGAGCAGTTCTTC.

This clone was counted many times. The rearrangement links TRBV7-9 to TRBJ2-1; 9 bases line up with TRBD1. Germline trimming cut 4 bases from V and 7 bases from J; bases unmatched to any gene: 11. The V gene's germline CDR1 is SEHNR and CDR2 FQNEAQ (reference sequence). There are 16 residues in the CDR3. Written as DNA, the CDR3 is TGTGCCAGCAGCTACCAGCAGGGGACAGGGAAGAATGAGCAGTTCTTC. Protein: CASSYQQGTGKNEQFF.

The chain is built from TRBV20-1 and TRBJ2-3; D tentatively reads TRBD1 or TRBD2 (6 bases each). This CDR3 contains 13 residues. V was clipped by 3 bases and J by 2 bases, with 9 bases between them. Germline assignment: CDR1 DFQATT and CDR2 SNEGSKA (reference sequence). In nucleotides, the CDR3 is TGCAGTGCTAGGGGGGGCCCCACAGATACGCAGTATTTT. This translates into CSARGGPTDTQYF.

This clone was detected ten times or more. Other nucleotide sequences in the sample specify the same CDR3. The rearrangement joins TRBV12-3 or TRBV12-4 to TRBJ1-1; TRBD1 agrees at 8 bases. V was pared by 5 bases and J by 3 bases, with 2 bases of the junction left unmatched. CDR3 size: 13 residues. For the CDR3, the DNA is TGTGCCAGCAGTCAGGGGGCTCACACTGAAGCTTTCTTT. It encodes CASSQGAHTEAFF.

This clone showed up many times. V is TRBV28 and J is TRBJ1-1, with D possibly being TRBD1 (6 bases). V was cut by 6 bases and J by 3 bases, with 17 bases left in between. The CDR3 covers 15 residues. Germline V lookup: CDR1 MDHEN, CDR2 SYDVKM. CDR3 residues: CASSKGGVGHTEAFF. The DNA of the CDR3 is TGTGCCAGCAGCAAGGGGGGGGTCGGACACACTGAAGCTTTCTTT. The full variable domain, completed using reference TRBV28 and TRBJ1-1, is DVKVTQSSRYLVKRTGEKVFLECVQDMDHENMFWYRQDPGLGLRLIYFSYDVKMKEKGDIPEGYSVSREKKERFSLILESASTNQTSMYLCASSKGGVGHTEAFFGQGTRLTVV.

This clone was picked up many times. The chain has TRBV19 and TRBJ2-3, with 9 bases that match TRBD2. Germline V gene sequence: CDR1 LNHDA, CDR2 SQIVND (reference sequence). This CDR3 comprises 16 residues. V lost 3 bases to trimming and J lost 2 bases; unmatched junction nucleotides: 6. CDR3 sequence: CASSIGLAGFTDTQYF. The CDR3 DNA reads as TGTGCCAGTAGTATTGGGCTAGCGGGGTTCACAGATACGCAGTATTTT.

This clone was detected many times. The rearrangement uses TRBV6-1 and TRBJ1-2; TRBD1 is a possible D gene (5 bases). Germline-derived CDR1 and CDR2 are MNHNS and SASEGT. This CDR3 spans 13 amino acids. Trimming cost V 3 bases and J 3 bases, with 8 bases left between them. The CDR3 is CASSERQHYGYTF. The CDR3 bases are TGTGCCAGCAGTGAGCGACAGCACTATGGCTACACCTTC.

There are many counts of this clone. This chain joins TRBV20-1 and TRBJ2-7, with TRBD2 identical over 7 bases. CDR3 length equals 14 residues. The ends lost 5 bases at V and 4 bases at J; junction bases unmatched: 11. CDR1 is DFQATT, CDR2 SNEGSKA, per germline (reference sequence). The CDR3 protein is CSAPDASSGYEQYF. CDR3 DNA: TGCAGTGCTCCAGACGCCAGTAGCGGGTACGAGCAGTACTTC.

This clone was seen at least ten times. This rearrangement joins TRBV5-5 to TRBJ2-3; D unresolved. The CDR3 runs to 14 residues. Germline-derived CDR1 and CDR2 are SGHKS and YYEKEE (reference sequence). Trimming removed 4 bases at V and 4 bases at J, with 13 bases between. CDR3 loop: CASSLGRPADTQYF. The CDR3 DNA reads as TGTGCCAGCAGCCTCGGACGCCCCGCAGATACGCAGTATTTT.

V usage is TRBV13 and J usage is TRBJ2-7; D is uncertain. The CDR3 contains 14 residues. Trimming cost V 0 bases and J 2 bases, with 8 bases left between them. Germline assignment: CDR1 PRHDT and CDR2 FYEKMQ (reference sequence). The CDR3 nucleotides are TGTGCCAGCAGCTTAGGTCGGGTCGCCTACGAGCAGTACTTC. Protein product: CASSLGRVAYEQYF. Drawing the rest from reference TRBV13 and TRBJ2-7, the complete variable domain is AAGVIQSPRHLIKEKRETATLKCYPIPRHDTVYWYQQGPGQDPQFLISFYEKMQSDKGSIPDRFSAQQFSDYHSELNMSSLELGDSALYFCASSLGRVAYEQYFGPGTRLTVT.

This clone was seen repeatedly, ten times or more. This chain uses TRBV6-1 with TRBJ1-1, with D hard to call. This CDR3 is built from 14 residues. CDR1 and CDR2 (germline): MNHNS, SASEGT. Between the trimmed V and J ends, which lost 7 bases and 0 bases, there was a span of 12 bases. The CDR3 loop is CASKRSSMNTEAFF. As DNA, the CDR3 is TGTGCCAGCAAAAGGAGCAGCATGAACACTGAAGCTTTCTTT.

In this sample, this clone turned up many times. This chain joins TRBV9 and TRBJ1-3; no clear D gene. Per the germline V gene, CDR1 is SGDLS and CDR2 is YYNGEE. The V end lost 1 base, the J end lost 1 base, and 12 bases lay between the germline ends. The CDR3 sequence is 16 residues long. The CDR3, as DNA: TGTGCCAGCAGCGTAAACCCCCCGGGGTCTGGAAACACCATATATTTT. Translating gives CASSVNPPGSGNTIYF. The variable domain in full, completed from reference TRBV9 and TRBJ1-3, reads DSGVTQTPKHLITATGQRVTLRCSPRSGDLSVYWYQQSLDQGLQFLIQYYNGEERAKGNILERFSAQQFPDLHSELNLSSLELGDSALYFCASSVNPPGSGNTIYFGEGSWLTVV.

There are many counts of this clone. The chain combines TRBV10-2 with TRBJ1-1, with D unclear. With 6 bases removed from V and 1 base from J, the gap between germline ends came to 9 bases. Germline-derived CDR1 and CDR2 are WSHSY and SAAADI. The CDR3 sequence is 13 residues long. In DNA, the CDR3 is TGCGCCAGCAGGGCGGGTGGGAACACTGAAGCTTTCTTT. Encoded protein: CASRAGGNTEAFF.

Only a few counts were recorded for this clone. This could be a read error, since a much larger clone is one nucleotide away. The rearrangement links TRBV29-1 to TRBJ2-1; D is uncertain. Germline V gene lookup returns CDR1 SQVTM and CDR2 ANQGSEA. The CDR3 has 13 amino acids. The V and J ends lost 7 bases and 2 bases respectively, with 12 bases between them. CDR3 sequence reads: CSANGGAYNEQFF. The CDR3 DNA is TGCAGCGCTAACGGCGGTGCCTACAATGAGCAGTTCTTC.

This clone was counted many times. The chain joins TRBV5-1 to TRBJ1-1, with unresolved D. This CDR3 contains 15 residues. The V gene lost 6 bases and the J gene lost 0 bases, with 15 bases spanning the gap. The germline V gene encodes CDR1 SGHRS and CDR2 YFSETQ. The chain's CDR3 is CASTLEGFMNTEAFF. As DNA, the CDR3 is TGCGCCAGCACGTTGGAAGGGTTCATGAACACTGAAGCTTTCTTT.

Regarding this clone: A much larger clone sits a single nucleotide away, making a read error possible. The chain is built from TRBV7-9 and TRBJ2-7; possible D gene TRBD1, 6 bases. The CDR3 runs to 14 residues. Germline-derived CDR1 and CDR2 are SEHNR and FQNEAQ (reference sequence). In DNA form, the CDR3 reads TGTGCCAGCAGCTTGGTAAACAGGGCGAGCGAGAAGTGCTTC. Its protein product is CASSLVNRASEKCF.

This clone has a handful of counts. The V call is TRBV6-1, the J call TRBJ1-5; D may be TRBD1 (6 bases). The germline CDR1 and CDR2 sequences are MNHNS and SASEGT. The CDR3 runs 14 residues. V was pared by 1 base and J by 6 bases, with 10 bases between. CDR3 region: CASSEVQGSQPQHF. CDR3 bases: TGTGCCAGCAGTGAAGTACAGGGAAGTCAGCCCCAGCATTTT.

This clone has a count of ten or more. The chain recombines TRBV24-1 with TRBJ2-3, with D possibly being TRBD1 (6 bases). Germline CDR1 KGHDR, CDR2 SFDVKD. This CDR3 contains 16 residues. Trimming took off 3 bases at V and 0 bases at J, with 12 bases between the two ends. CDR3 coding DNA: TGTGCCACCAGTGATGCCGGGACAAGGAGCACAGATACGCAGTATTTT. Translation gives CATSDAGTRSTDTQYF.

This clone was picked up many times. The gene calls are TRBV19 and TRBJ2-2, with a weak D call TRBD2 (6 bases). This CDR3 comprises 18 residues. Looked up from germline, CDR1 is LNHDA and CDR2 is SQIVND (reference sequence). V was clipped by 5 bases and J by 1 base, with 20 bases between them. The CDR3 DNA follows: TGTGCCAGTAGTCTAAAATTCCGCGGGGCGGTGAACACCGGGGAGCTGTTTTTT. Protein: CASSLKFRGAVNTGELFF.

This clone was detected many times. Other DNA sequences from this sample encode an identical CDR3 as well. This chain uses TRBV6-1 with TRBJ1-1, with a weak D call TRBD1 (5 bases). Between the trimmed V and J ends, which lost 3 bases and 5 bases, there was a span of 13 bases. The germline V gene encodes CDR1 MNHNS and CDR2 SASEGT. The CDR3 length is 14 residues. The CDR3, as DNA: TGTGCCAGCAGTGATGGGGCAAGAAGGACTGAAGCTTTCTTT. The encoded protein is CASSDGARRTEAFF.

Ten or more counts support this clone. This rearrangement joins TRBV11-2 to TRBJ2-1; 7 bases line up with TRBD2. The CDR3 runs to 16 residues. Germline CDR1 reads SGHAT; CDR2 reads FQNNGV. V lost 1 base to trimming and J lost 10 bases; unmatched junction nucleotides: 13. The CDR3 spells CASSLGTSGAAWEQFF. The CDR3 DNA follows: TGTGCCAGCAGCTTAGGGACTAGTGGGGCGGCATGGGAGCAGTTCTTC.

The sample holds many counts of this clone. CDR3 sequence: CASSSPSGGGVEQFF. The CDR3 DNA follows: TGTGCCAGCAGTTCCCCCAGTGGGGGGGGTGTGGAGCAGTTCTTC. The V and J genes are TRBV28 and TRBJ2-1; 7 bases match TRBD2. The CDR3 totals 15 residues. The J segment lost 10 bases and the V segment lost 4 bases, leaving 13 bases of the junction unmatched. Germline V gene sequence: CDR1 MDHEN, CDR2 SYDVKM.

Many counts were recorded for this clone. The chain has TRBV5-5 and TRBJ1-2; D is possibly TRBD1 (6 bases). V was trimmed by 0 bases and J by 4 bases, leaving 10 bases between them. This CDR3 comprises 14 residues. Germline V gene data show CDR1 as SGHKS and CDR2 as YYEKEE (reference sequence). CDR3 coding DNA: TGTGCCAGCAGCTTGGCGGACAGATCCTATGGCTACACCTTC. This encodes CASSLADRSYGYTF. The whole variable domain, remainder taken from reference TRBV5-5 and TRBJ1-2, is DAGVTQSPTHLIKTRGQQVTLRCSPISGHKSVSWYQQVLGQGPQFIFQYYEKEERGRGNFPDRFSARQFPNYSSELNVNALLLGDSALYLCASSLADRSYGYTFGSGTRLTVV.

The gene calls are TRBV18 and TRBJ1-4, with 7 bases lining up with TRBD1. The junction had 8 bases not matched to a gene; V was cut back by 4 bases and J by 3 bases. CDR3 length: 16 residues. Germline V lookup: CDR1 KGHSH, CDR2 LQKENI. The CDR3 DNA is TGTGCCAGCTCACACGGACAGGTGGGGGCTAATGAAAAACTGTTTTTT. Residues: CASSHGQVGANEKLFF.

In regard to this clone: This clone may be a read error of a much larger clone one base away. J is TRBJ2-1 and V is TRBV5-1; D call uncertain. V dropped 1 base and J dropped 9 bases, with 11 bases sitting between them. CDR3 length: 13 residues. Germline V lookup: CDR1 SGHRS, CDR2 YFSETQ. CDR3 bases: TGCGCCAGCAGCTTGTCTGTTAATCTTGAGCAGTTCTTC. Translation gives CASSLSVNLEQFF.

This clone appeared many times. The chain uses TRBV11-2 and TRBJ2-7; 9 bases are a match to TRBD2. CDR3 size: 15 residues. Germline V lookup: CDR1 SGHAT, CDR2 FQNNGV. V gave up 5 bases and J gave up 3 bases; unmatched junction bases: 8. The CDR3, as DNA: TGTGCCAGCAGCCCGACTAGCGGCCTTCTCTACGAGCAGTACTTC. It codes for CASSPTSGLLYEQYF.